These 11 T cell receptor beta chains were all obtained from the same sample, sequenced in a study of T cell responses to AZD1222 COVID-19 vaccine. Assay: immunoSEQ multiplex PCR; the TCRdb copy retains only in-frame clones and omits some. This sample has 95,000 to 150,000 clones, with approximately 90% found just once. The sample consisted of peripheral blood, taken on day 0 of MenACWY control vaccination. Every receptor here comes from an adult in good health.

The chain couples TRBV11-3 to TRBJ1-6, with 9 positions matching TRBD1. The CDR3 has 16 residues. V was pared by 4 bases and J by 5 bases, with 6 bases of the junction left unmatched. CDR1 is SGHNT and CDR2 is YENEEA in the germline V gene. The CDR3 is CASSSGQGINNSPLHF. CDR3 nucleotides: TGTGCCAGCAGCTCGGGACAGGGAATCAATAATTCACCCCTCCACTTT. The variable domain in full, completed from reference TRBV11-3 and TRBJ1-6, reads EAGVVQSPRYKIIEKKQPVAFWCNPISGHNTLYWYLQNLGQGPELLIRYENEEAVDDSQLPKDRFSAERLKGVDSTLKIQPAELGDSAVYLCASSSGQGINNSPLHFGNGTRLTVT.

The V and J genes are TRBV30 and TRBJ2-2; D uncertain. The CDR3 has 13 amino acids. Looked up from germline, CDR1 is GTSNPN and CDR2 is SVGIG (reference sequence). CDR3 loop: CALAAKNTGELFF. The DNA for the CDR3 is TGTGCTTTGGCGGCCAAAAACACCGGGGAGCTGTTTTTT.

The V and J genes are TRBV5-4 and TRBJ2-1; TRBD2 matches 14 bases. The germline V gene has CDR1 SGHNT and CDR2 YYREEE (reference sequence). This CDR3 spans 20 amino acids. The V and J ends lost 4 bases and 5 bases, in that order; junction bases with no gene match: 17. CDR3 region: CASSLIGGLAGVDLDNEQFF. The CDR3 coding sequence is TGTGCCAGCAGCCTAATCGGGGGACTAGCGGGAGTAGACCTAGACAATGAGCAGTTCTTC.

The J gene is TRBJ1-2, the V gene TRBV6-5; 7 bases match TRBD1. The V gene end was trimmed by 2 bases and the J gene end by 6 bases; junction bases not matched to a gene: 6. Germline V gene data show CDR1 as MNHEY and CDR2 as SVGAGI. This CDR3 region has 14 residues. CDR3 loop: CASSYLTGEDGYTF. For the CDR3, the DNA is TGTGCCAGCAGTTACCTTACAGGGGAGGATGGCTACACCTTC.

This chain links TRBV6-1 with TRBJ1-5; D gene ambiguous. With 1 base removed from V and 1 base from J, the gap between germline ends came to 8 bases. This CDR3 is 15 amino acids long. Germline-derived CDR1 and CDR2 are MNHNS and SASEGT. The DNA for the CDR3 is TGTGCCAGCAGTGAAGTCGTGTGGAGCAATCAGCCCCAGCATTTT. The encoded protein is CASSEVVWSNQPQHF.

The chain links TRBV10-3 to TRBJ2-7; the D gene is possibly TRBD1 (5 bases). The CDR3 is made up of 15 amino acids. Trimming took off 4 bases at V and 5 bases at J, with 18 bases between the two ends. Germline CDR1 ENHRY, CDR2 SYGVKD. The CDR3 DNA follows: TGTGCCATCAGTGTGGGGTACGGGCAGGGTAACGAGCAGTACTTC. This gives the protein CAISVGYGQGNEQYF.

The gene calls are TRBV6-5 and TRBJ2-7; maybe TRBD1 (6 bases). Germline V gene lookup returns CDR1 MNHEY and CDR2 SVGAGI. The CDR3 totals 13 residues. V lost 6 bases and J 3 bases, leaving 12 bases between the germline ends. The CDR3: CASSFQGNYEQYF. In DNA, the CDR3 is TGTGCCAGCAGCTTTCAGGGGAACTACGAGCAGTACTTC.

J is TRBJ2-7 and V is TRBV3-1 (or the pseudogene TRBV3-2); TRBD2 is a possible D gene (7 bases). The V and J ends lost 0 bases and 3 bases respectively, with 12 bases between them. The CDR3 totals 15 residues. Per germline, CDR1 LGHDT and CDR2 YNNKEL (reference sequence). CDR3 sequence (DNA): TGTGCCAGCAGCCAAGATGGGAGGGGGGACTACGAGCAGTACTTC. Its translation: CASSQDGRGDYEQYF.

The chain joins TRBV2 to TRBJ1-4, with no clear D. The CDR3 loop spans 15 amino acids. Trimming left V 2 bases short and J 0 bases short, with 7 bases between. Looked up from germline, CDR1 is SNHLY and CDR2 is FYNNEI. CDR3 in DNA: TGTGCCAGCAGTGAAATGAGGACAACTAATGAAAAACTGTTTTTT. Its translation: CASSEMRTTNEKLFF.

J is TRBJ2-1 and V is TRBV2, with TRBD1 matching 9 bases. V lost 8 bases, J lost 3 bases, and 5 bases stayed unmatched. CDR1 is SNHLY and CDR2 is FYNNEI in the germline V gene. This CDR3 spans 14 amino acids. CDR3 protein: CASQTGGVYNEQFF. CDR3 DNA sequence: TGTGCCAGCCAGACAGGGGGAGTCTACAATGAGCAGTTCTTC.

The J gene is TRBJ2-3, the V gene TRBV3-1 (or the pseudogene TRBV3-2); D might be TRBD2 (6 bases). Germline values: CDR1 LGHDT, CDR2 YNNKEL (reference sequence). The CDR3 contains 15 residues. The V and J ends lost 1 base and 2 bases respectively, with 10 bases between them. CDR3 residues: CASSQGLVLTDTQYF. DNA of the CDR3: TGTGCCAGCAGCCAAGGACTAGTCCTCACAGATACGCAGTATTTT.